This entry concerns a single TCR beta chain. What it binds is unknown. This specimen belongs to a study of response to subunit inactivated influenza vaccine. Study-level points and caveats: Authors suggested each seasonal flu vaccination may recruit only limited numbers of new T cells.

This CDR3 region has 14 residues. CDR1 MNHNS and CDR2 SASEGT come from the germline V gene. Trimming took 6 bases from V and 1 from J; bases not matched to a gene: 5. From the RT-PCR reads, TCRdb called clonotypes with MiXCR, one entry per CDR3 protein. Altogether hundreds of thousands of distinct CDR3 sequences are present, 10% to 15% being singletons, with the ten largest covering about an eighth. The TCR was taken from a man in his fifties who received an inactivated influenza vaccine. The V and J genes are TRBV6-1 and TRBJ2-7; 8 nucleotides align to TRBD1. Specimen: PBMCs from blood, collected about 40 days after vaccination. CDR3 sequence (DNA): TGTGCCAGCAGCCAAGACAGGGGTTCCTACGAGCAGTACTTC. Translated, it gives CASSQDRGSYEQYF.